These 2 T cell receptor beta chains share one sample of origin, sequenced in a study of neoadjuvant nivolumab and ipilimumab in lung cancer. This table comes from immunoSEQ multiplex PCR, and its TCRdb copy is limited to in-frame clones, with some not included. Of about 23,000 clones listed, around 82% are singletons. Specimen: peripheral blood, collected before neoadjuvant nivolumab, alone or with ipilimumab. The source of these receptors is an adult with non-small cell lung cancer.

V and J are TRBV15 and TRBJ2-3; 12 positions agree with TRBD2. V dropped 0 bases and J dropped 0; count of bases not matched to a gene: 10. The CDR3 has 20 amino acids. Germline V CDR1 and CDR2: LNHNV, YYDKDF (reference sequence). CDR3 DNA sequence: TGTGCCACCAGCAGAGATAGGTCTAGCGGGAGGGCCTACAGCACAGATACGCAGTATTTT. It codes for CATSRDRSSGRAYSTDTQYF.

V usage is TRBV6-5 and J usage is TRBJ2-5; a possible D gene is TRBD2 (5 bases). V lost 5 bases, J lost 2 bases, and 9 bases lay in between. Germline V gene lookup returns CDR1 MNHEY and CDR2 SVGAGI. The length of the CDR3 is 13 residues. The DNA for the CDR3 is TGTGCCAGCAGTAGTCCGGGACAAGAGACCCAGTACTTC. The encoded protein is CASSSPGQETQYF.